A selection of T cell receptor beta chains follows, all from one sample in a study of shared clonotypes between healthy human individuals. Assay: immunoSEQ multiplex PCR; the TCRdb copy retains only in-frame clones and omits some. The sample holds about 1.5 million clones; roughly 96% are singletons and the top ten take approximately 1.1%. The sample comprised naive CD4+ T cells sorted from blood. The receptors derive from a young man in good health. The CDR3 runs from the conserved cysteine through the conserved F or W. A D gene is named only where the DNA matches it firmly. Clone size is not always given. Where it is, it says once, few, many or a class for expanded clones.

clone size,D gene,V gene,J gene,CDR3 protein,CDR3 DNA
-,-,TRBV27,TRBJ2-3,CASSFQRSTDTQYF,TGTGCCAGCAGTTTTCAGCGGAGCACAGATACGCAGTATTTT
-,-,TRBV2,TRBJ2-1,CASSDLAASYNEQFF,TGTGCCAGCAGTGATTTAGCGGCCTCCTACAATGAGCAGTTCTTC
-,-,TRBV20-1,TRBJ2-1,CSGLAYNEQFF,TGCAGTGGGCTAGCCTACAATGAGCAGTTCTTC
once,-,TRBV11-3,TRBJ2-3,CASSPRGITDTQYF,TGTGCCAGCAGCCCTCGGGGGATCACAGATACGCAGTATTTT
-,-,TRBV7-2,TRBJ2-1,CASSGTVSYNEQFF,TGTGCCAGCAGCGGTACAGTATCCTACAATGAGCAGTTCTTC
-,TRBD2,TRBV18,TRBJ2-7,CASSHTSGSPYEQYF,TGTGCCAGCTCACACACTAGCGGGAGTCCCTACGAGCAGTACTTC
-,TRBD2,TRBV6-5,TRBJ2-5,CASSKGLDLETQYF,TGTGCCAGCAGTAAAGGACTAGACTTGGAGACCCAGTACTTC
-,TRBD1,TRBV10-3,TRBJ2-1,CAISEPGQGRTSSYNEQFF,TGTGCCATCAGTGAGCCTGGACAGGGGCGCACCAGCTCCTACAATGAGCAGTTCTTC
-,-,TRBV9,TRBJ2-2,CASSPSLGTGELFF,TGTGCCAGCAGCCCCTCCCTGGGTACCGGGGAGCTGTTTTTT
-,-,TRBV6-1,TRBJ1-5,CASTRDRVAEGQHF,TGTGCCAGCACCCGGGACCGAGTCGCTGAGGGCCAGCATTTT
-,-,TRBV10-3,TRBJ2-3,CAIKPTEPSTDTQYF,TGTGCCATCAAGCCGACAGAACCTAGCACAGATACGCAGTATTTT
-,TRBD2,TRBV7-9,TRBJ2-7,CASREAGAYEQYF,TGTGCCAGCAGGGAAGCGGGAGCCTACGAGCAGTACTTC
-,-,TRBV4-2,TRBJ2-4,CASSQDNGVGWKPQYF,TGTGCCAGCAGCCAAGATAACGGGGTGGGGTGGAAGCCGCAGTACTTC
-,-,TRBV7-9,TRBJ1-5,CASSLRGLWENSNQPQHF,TGTGCCAGCAGCCTACGAGGACTTTGGGAAAATAGCAATCAGCCCCAGCATTTT
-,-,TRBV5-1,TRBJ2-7,CASSPRTALSEQYF,TGCGCCAGCAGCCCCCGGACTGCTCTTAGCGAGCAGTACTTC
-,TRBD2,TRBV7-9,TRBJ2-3,CASSLGLAGVADTQYF,TGTGCCAGCAGCCTCGGACTAGCGGGAGTCGCAGATACGCAGTATTTT
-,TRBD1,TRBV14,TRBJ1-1,CASSLRTGMRTEAFF,TGTGCCAGCAGCCTACGGACAGGGATGCGAACTGAAGCTTTCTTT
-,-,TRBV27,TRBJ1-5,CASSFALSQPQHF,TGTGCCAGCAGTTTTGCACTGAGTCAGCCCCAGCATTTT
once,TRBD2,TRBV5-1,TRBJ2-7,CASSLGLADFYEQYF,TGCGCCAGCAGCTTGGGACTAGCGGACTTCTACGAGCAGTACTTC
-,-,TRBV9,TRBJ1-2,CASSVSTLRVKGGYTF,TGTGCCAGCAGCGTATCCACCCTGAGGGTAAAGGGTGGCTACACCTTC
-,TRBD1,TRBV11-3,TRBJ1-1,CASSTGGGGEAFF,TGTGCCAGCAGCACAGGGGGAGGAGGTGAAGCTTTCTTT
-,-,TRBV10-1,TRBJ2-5,CASSESSRETQYF,TGCGCCAGCAGTGAGAGCAGTAGGGAGACCCAGTACTTC
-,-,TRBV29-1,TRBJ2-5,CSVGTDQETQYF,TGCAGCGTTGGGACAGATCAAGAGACCCAGTACTTC
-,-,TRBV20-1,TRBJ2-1,CSVGYNEQFF,TGCAGTGTGGGCTACAATGAGCAGTTCTTC
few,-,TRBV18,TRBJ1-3,CASSPSPPYSGNTIYF,TGTGCCAGCTCACCGTCGCCTCCCTACTCTGGAAACACCATATATTTT
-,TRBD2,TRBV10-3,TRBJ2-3,CAISLAGGPGTDTQYF,TGTGCCATTTCACTAGCGGGAGGGCCTGGCACAGATACGCAGTATTTT
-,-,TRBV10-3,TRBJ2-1,CANAGTGYNEQFF,TGTGCCAATGCCGGGACTGGTTACAATGAGCAGTTCTTC
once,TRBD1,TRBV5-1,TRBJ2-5,CASSSDRVRETQYF,TGCGCCAGCAGCTCCGACAGGGTCAGGGAGACCCAGTACTTC
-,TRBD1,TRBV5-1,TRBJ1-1,CASSQGTGDTEAFF,TGCGCCAGCAGCCAAGGGACAGGGGACACTGAAGCTTTCTTT
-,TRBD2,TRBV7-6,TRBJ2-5,CASSLFARSRTSQETQYF,TGTGCCAGCAGCTTATTCGCGCGTTCGAGGACTAGCCAAGAGACCCAGTACTTC
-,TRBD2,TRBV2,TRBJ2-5,CASTRLRGGDETQYF,TGTGCCAGCACCCGGTTGCGCGGGGGAGACGAGACCCAGTACTTC
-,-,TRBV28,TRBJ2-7,CASTLRTDAYEQYF,TGTGCCAGCACCCTCAGGACAGACGCCTACGAGCAGTACTTC
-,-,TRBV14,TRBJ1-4,CASSQEWNEKLFF,TGTGCCAGCAGCCAAGAGTGGAATGAAAAACTGTTTTTT
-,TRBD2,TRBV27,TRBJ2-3,CASSLGQGSGGTDTQYF,TGTGCCAGCAGTTTGGGTCAGGGTAGCGGGGGAACAGATACGCAGTATTTT
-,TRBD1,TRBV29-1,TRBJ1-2,CSVEEGDRAEDYTF,TGCAGCGTTGAAGAGGGAGACAGGGCAGAGGACTACACCTTC
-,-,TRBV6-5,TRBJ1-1,CASTQSGVNTEAFF,TGTGCCAGCACCCAAAGTGGGGTGAACACTGAAGCTTTCTTT
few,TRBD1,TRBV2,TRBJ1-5,CASGQGAGNQPQHF,TGTGCCAGCGGACAGGGGGCTGGCAATCAGCCCCAGCATTTT
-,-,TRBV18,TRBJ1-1,CASSPPGLNTEAFF,TGTGCCAGCTCACCCCCAGGGCTGAACACTGAAGCTTTCTTT
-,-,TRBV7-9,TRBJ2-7,CASSQDTRQYF,TGTGCCAGCAGCCAGGACACTCGGCAGTACTTC
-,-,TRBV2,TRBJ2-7,CASWGVSGTYEQYF,TGTGCCAGTTGGGGGGTATCAGGGACCTACGAGCAGTACTTC
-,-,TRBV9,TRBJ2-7,CASSPTGSHDYEQYF,TGTGCCAGCAGCCCGACGGGCTCTCATGACTACGAGCAGTACTTC
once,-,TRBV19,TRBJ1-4,CARESGREDPNEKLFF,TGTGCCAGGGAGTCGGGCAGGGAAGATCCTAATGAAAAACTGTTTTTT
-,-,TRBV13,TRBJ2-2,CASSFAGELFF,TGTGCCAGCAGCTTTGCCGGGGAGCTGTTTTTT
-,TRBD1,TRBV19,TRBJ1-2,CASNLNGQAYGYTF,TGTGCCAGTAATTTAAACGGACAGGCCTATGGCTACACCTTC
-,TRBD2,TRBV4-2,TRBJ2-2,CASSQALAGVYGELFF,TGTGCCAGCAGCCAAGCTCTAGCGGGAGTGTATGGGGAGCTGTTTTTT